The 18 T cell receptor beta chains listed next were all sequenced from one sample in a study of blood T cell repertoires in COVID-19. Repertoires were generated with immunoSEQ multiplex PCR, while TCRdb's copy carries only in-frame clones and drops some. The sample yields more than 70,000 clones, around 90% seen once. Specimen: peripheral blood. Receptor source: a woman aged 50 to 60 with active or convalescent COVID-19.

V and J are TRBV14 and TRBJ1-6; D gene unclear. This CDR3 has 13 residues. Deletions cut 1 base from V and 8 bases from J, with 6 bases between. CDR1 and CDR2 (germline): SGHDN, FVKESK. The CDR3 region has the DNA TGTGCCAGCAGCCAAGTCCCTGATTCACCCCTCCACTTT. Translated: CASSQVPDSPLHF.

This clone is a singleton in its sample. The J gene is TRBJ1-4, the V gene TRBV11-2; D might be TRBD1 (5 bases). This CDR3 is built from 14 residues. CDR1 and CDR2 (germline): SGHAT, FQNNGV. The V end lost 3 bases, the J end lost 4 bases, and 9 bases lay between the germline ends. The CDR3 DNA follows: TGTGCCAGCAGCTTCGACAGTTTTAATGAAAAACTGTTTTTT. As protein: CASSFDSFNEKLFF.

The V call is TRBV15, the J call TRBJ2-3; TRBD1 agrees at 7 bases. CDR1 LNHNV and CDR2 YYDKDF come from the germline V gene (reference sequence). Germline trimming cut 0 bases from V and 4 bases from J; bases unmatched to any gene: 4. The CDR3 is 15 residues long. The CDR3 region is CATSRDGQGADTQYF. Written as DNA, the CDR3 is TGTGCCACCAGCAGAGATGGTCAGGGGGCAGATACGCAGTATTTT.

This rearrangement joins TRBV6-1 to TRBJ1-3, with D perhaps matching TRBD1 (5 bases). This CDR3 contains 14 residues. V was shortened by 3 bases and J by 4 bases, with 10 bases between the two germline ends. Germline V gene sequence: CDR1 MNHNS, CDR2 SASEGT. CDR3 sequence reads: CASSEVDSGNTIYF. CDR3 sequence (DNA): TGTGCCAGCAGTGAGGTCGACAGCGGAAACACCATATATTTT.

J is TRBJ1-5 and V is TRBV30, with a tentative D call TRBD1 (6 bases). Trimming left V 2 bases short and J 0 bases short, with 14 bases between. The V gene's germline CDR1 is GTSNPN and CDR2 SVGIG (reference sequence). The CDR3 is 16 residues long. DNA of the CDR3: TGTGCCTGGAGTCCCGGACAGATTTATAGCAATCAGCCCCAGCATTTT. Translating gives CAWSPGQIYSNQPQHF.

CDR3 loop: CASSPPDIPAQYF. CDR3 nucleotide sequence: TGTGCCAGCAGTCCCCCCGACATACCGGCCCAGTACTTC. V gene TRBV28 combines with J gene TRBJ2-5, with D unresolved. Trimming shortened V by 5 bases and J by 9 bases, and 16 bases separated the two germline ends. The length of the CDR3 is 13 residues. Per the germline V gene, CDR1 is MDHEN and CDR2 is SYDVKM.

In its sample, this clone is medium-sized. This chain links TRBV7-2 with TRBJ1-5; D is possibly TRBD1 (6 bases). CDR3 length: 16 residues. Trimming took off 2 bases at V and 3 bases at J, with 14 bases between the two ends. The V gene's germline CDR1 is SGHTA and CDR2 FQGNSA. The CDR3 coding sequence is TGTGCCAGCAGCTTAAGGAGAGGGGACAACAATCAGCCCCAGCATTTT. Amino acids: CASSLRRGDNNQPQHF.

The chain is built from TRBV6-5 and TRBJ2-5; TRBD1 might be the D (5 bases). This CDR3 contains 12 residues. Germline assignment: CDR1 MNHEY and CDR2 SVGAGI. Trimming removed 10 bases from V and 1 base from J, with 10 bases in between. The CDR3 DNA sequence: TGTGCCATCAACAGGCCCCAAGAGACCCAGTACTTC. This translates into CAINRPQETQYF.

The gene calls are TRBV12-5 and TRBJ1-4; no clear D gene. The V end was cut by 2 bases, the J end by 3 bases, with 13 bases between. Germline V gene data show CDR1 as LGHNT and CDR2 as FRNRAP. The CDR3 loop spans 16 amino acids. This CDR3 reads CASGLSPGVANEKLFF. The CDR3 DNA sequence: TGTGCTAGTGGTTTGTCGCCGGGTGTTGCTAATGAAAAACTGTTTTTT.

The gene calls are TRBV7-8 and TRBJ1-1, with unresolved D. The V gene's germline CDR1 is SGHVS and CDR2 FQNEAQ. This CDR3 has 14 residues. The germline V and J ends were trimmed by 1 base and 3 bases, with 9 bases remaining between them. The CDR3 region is CASSLGPADTEAFF. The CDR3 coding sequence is TGTGCCAGCAGCTTAGGACCTGCGGACACTGAAGCTTTCTTT.

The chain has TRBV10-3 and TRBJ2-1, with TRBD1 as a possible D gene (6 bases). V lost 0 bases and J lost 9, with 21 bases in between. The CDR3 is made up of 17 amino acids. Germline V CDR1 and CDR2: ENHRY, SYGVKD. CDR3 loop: CAISESKGRGELGEQFF. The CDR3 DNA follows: TGTGCCATCAGTGAGTCGAAAGGCAGGGGCGAATTGGGTGAGCAGTTCTTC.

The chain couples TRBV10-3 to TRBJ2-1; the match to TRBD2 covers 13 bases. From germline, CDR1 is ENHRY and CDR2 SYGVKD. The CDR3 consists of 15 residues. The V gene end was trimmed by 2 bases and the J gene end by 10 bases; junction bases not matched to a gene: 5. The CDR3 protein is CAISETSGGAGEQFF. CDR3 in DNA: TGTGCCATCAGTGAGACTAGCGGGGGGGCCGGGGAGCAGTTCTTC.

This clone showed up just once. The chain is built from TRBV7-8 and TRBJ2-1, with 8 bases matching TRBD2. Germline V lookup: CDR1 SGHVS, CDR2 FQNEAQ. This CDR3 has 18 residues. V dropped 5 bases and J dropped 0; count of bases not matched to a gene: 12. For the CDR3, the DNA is TGTGCCAGCAGCCTTTACGCGCGGGGGGTGAGCTCCTACAATGAGCAGTTCTTC. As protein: CASSLYARGVSSYNEQFF. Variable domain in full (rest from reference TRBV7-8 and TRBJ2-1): GAGVSQSPRYKVAKRGQDVALRCDPISGHVSLFWYQQALGQGPEFLTYFQNEAQLDKSGLPSDRFFAERPEGSVSTLKIQRTQQEDSAVYLCASSLYARGVSSYNEQFFGPGTRLTVL.

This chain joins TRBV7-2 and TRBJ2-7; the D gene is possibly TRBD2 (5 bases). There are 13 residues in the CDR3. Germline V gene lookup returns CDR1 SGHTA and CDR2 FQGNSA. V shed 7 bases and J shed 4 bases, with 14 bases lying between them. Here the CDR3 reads CASTQSRGYEQYF. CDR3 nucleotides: TGTGCCAGCACCCAATCCCGCGGGTACGAGCAGTACTTC.

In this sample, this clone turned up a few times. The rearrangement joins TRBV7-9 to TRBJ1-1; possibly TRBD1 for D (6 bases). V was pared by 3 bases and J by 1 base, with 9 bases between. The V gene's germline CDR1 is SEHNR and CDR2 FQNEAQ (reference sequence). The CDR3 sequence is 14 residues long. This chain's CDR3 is CASSFQGKNTEAFF. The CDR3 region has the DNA TGTGCCAGCAGCTTTCAGGGGAAGAACACTGAAGCTTTCTTT.

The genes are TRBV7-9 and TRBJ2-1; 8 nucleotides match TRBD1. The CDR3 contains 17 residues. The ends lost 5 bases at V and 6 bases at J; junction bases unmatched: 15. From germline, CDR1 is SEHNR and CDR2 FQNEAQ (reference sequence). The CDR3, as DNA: TGTGCCAGCAGCCCGCCCCCCGACAGGGGTTTCTTCAATGAGCAGTTCTTC. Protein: CASSPPPDRGFFNEQFF.

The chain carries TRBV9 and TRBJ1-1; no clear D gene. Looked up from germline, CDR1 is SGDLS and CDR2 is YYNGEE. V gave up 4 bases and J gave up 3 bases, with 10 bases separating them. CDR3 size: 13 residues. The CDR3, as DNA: TGTGCCAGCAGCTCTACCCCGGACACTGAAGCTTTCTTT. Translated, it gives CASSSTPDTEAFF.

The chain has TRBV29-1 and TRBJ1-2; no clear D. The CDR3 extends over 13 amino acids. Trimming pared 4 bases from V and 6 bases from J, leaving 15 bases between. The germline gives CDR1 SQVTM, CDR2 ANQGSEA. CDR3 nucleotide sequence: TGCAGCGTTGGAGGGATTATTGAAGATGGCTACACCTTC. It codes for CSVGGIIEDGYTF.